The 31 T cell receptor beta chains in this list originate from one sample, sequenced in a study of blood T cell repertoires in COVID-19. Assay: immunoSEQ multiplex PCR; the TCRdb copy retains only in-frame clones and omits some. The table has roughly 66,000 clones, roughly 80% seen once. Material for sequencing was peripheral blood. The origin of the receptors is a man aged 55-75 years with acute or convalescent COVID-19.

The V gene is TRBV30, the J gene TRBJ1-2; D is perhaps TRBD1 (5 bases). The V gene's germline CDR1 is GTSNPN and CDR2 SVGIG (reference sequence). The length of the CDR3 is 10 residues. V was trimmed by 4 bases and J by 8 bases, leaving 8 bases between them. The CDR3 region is CAWKTAGYTF. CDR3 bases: TGTGCCTGGAAGACAGCGGGCTACACCTTC.

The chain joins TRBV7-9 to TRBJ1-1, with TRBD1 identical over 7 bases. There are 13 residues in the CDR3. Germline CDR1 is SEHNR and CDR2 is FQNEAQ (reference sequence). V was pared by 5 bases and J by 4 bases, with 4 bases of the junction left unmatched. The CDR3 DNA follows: TGTGCCAGCAGCAATTCAGGGGGCACTGAAGCTTTCTTT. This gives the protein CASSNSGGTEAFF.

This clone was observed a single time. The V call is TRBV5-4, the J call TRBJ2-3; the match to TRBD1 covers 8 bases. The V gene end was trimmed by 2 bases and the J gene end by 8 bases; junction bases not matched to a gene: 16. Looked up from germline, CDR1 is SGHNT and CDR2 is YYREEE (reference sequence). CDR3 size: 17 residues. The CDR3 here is CASSLRQGASPVGTQYF. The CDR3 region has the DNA TGTGCCAGCAGCTTACGGCAGGGGGCGTCCCCTGTGGGTACGCAGTATTTT. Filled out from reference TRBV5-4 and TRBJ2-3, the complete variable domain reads ETGVTQSPTHLIKTRGQQVTLRCSSQSGHNTVSWYQQALGQGPQFIFQYYREEENGRGNFPPRFSGLQFPNYSSELNVNALELDDSALYLCASSLRQGASPVGTQYFGPGTRLTVL.

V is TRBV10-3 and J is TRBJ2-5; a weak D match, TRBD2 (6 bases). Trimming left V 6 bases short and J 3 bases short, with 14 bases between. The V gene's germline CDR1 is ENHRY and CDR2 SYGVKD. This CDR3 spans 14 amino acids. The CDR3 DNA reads TGTGCCATCAGCCTGGGGCCGGGGGAAGAGACCCAGTACTTC. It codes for CAISLGPGEETQYF.

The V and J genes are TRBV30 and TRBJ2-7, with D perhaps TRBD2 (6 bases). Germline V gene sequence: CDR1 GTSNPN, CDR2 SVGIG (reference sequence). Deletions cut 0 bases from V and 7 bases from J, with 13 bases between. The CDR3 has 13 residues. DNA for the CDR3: TGTGCCTGGAGTGTATCCCGGGAGTGGGAGCAGTACTTC. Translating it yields CAWSVSREWEQYF. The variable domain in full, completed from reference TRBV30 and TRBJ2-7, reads SQTIHQWPATLVQPVGSPLSLECTVEGTSNPNLYWYRQAAGRGLQLLFYSVGIGQISSEVPQNLSASRPQDRQFILSSKKLLLSDSGFYLCAWSVSREWEQYFGPGTRLTVT.

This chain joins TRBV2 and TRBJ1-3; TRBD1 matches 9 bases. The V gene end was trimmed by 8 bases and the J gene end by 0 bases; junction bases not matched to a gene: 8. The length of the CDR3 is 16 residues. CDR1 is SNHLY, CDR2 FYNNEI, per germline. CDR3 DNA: TGTGCCAGCGGACAGGGGTTGAAGTTCTCTGGAAACACCATATATTTT. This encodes CASGQGLKFSGNTIYF.

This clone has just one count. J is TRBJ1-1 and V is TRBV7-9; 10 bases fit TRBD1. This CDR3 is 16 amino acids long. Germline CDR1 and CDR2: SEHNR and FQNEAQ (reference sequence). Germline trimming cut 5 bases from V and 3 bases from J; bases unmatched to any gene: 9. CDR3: CASSTRQGAPDTEAFF. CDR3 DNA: TGTGCCAGCAGCACCAGACAGGGGGCGCCGGACACTGAAGCTTTCTTT.

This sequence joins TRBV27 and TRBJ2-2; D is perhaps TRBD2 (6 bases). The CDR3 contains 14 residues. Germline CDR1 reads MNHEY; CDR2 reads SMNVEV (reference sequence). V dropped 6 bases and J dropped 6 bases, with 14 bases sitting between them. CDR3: CASRQTRVAGELFF. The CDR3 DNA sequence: TGTGCCAGCAGGCAGACTAGAGTCGCCGGGGAGCTGTTTTTT.

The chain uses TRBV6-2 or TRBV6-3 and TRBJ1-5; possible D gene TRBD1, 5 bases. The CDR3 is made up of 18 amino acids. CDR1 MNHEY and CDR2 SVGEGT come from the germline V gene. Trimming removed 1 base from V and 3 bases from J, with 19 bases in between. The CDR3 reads CASSYLARGQRLNQPQHF. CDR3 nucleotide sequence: TGTGCCAGCAGTTACTTAGCTAGGGGCCAACGACTCAATCAGCCCCAGCATTTT.

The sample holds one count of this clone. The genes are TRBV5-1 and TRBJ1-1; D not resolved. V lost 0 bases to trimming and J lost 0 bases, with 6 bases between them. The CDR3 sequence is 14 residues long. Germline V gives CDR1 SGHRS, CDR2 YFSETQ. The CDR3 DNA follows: TGCGCCAGCAGCTTGGCACAAATGAACACTGAAGCTTTCTTT. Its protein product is CASSLAQMNTEAFF. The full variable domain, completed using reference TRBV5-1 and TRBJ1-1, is KAGVTQTPRYLIKTRGQQVTLSCSPISGHRSVSWYQQTPGQGLQFLFEYFSETQRNKGNFPGRFSGRQFSNSRSEMNVSTLELGDSALYLCASSLAQMNTEAFFGQGTRLTVV.

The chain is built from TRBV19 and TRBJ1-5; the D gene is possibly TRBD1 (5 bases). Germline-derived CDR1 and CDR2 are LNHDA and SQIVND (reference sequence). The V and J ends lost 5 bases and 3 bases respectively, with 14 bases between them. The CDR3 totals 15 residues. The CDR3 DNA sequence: TGTGCCAGTAGTTACTGGGACTTCCACAATCAGCCCCAGCATTTT. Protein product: CASSYWDFHNQPQHF.

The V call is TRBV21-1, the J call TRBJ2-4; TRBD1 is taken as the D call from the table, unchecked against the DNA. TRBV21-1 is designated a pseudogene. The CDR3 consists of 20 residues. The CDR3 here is CASSPDPGQPLYLAKNIQYF. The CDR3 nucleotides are TGTGCCAGCAGCCCCGATCCGGGACAGCCCTTGTATCTGGCCAAAAACATTCAGTACTTC.

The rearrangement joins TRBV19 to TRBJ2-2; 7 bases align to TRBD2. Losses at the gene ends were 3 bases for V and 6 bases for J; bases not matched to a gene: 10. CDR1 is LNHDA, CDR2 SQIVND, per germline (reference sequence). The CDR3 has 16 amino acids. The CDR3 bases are TGTGCCAGTAGTATCGATCGGGGAGGGTTCTCCGGGGAGCTGTTTTTT. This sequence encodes CASSIDRGGFSGELFF.

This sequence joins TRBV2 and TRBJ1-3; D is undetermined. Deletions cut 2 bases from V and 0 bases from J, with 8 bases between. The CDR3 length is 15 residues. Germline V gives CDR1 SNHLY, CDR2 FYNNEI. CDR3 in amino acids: CASSEYRSSGNTIYF. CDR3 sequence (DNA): TGTGCCAGCAGTGAATACCGGTCCTCTGGAAACACCATATATTTT.

For the CDR3, the DNA is TGTGCCAGCAGCTGCCCAGGACAGGCCGATGAGTATGGCTACACCTTC. This gives the protein CASSCPGQADEYGYTF. The chain joins TRBV12-1 to TRBJ1-2; the table's D gene call, TRBD1, was not cross checked with the DNA. TRBV12-1 represents a pseudogene. The CDR3 contains 16 residues.

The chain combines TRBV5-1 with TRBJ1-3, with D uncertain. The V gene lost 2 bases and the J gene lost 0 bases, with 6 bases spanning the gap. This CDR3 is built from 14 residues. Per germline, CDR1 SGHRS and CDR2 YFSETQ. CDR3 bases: TGCGCCAGCAGCTTAAGCACCTCTGGAAACACCATATATTTT. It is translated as CASSLSTSGNTIYF.

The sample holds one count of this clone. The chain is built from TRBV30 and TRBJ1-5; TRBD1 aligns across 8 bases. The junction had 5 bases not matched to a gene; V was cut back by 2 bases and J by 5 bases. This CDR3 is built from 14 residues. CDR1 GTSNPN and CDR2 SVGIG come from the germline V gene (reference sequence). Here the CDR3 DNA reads TGTGCCTGGAGTCCCACAGGGGGGGATCAGCCCCAGCATTTT. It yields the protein CAWSPTGGDQPQHF.

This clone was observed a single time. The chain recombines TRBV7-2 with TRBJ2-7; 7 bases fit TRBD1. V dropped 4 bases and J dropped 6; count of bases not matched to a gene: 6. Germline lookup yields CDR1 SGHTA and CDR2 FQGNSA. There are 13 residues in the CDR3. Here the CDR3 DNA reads TGTGCCAGCAGCTGGCGGACAGGAGTCGAGCAGTACGTC. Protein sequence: CASSWRTGVEQYV.

The CDR3 here is CASSLLGGMANQPQHF. CDR3 bases: TGTGCCAGCAGCTTGTTGGGGGGAATGGCCAATCAGCCCCAGCATTTT. V and J are TRBV5-6 and TRBJ1-5, with D possibly TRBD1 on 5 matching bases. The CDR3 runs 16 residues. Trimming took off 1 base at V and 3 bases at J, with 14 bases between the two ends. Germline V lookup: CDR1 SGHDT, CDR2 YYEEEE. Full variable domain (rest looked up from reference TRBV5-6 and TRBJ1-5): DAGVTQSPTHLIKTRGQQVTLRCSPKSGHDTVSWYQQALGQGPQFIFQYYEEEERQRGNFPDRFSGHQFPNYSSELNVNALLLGDSALYLCASSLLGGMANQPQHFGDGTRLSIL.

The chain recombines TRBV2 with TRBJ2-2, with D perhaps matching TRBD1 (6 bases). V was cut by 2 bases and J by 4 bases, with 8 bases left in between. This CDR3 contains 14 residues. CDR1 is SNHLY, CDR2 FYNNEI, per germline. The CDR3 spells CASSEQGPTGELFF. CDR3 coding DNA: TGTGCCAGCAGTGAACAGGGGCCCACCGGGGAGCTGTTTTTT.

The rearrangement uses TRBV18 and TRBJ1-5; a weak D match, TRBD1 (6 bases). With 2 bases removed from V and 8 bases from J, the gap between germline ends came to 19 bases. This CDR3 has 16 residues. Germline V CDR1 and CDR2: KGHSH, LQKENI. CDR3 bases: TGTGCCAGCTCACCATCCGGAGCGGACAGAGGTGAGCCCCAGCATTTT. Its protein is CASSPSGADRGEPQHF.

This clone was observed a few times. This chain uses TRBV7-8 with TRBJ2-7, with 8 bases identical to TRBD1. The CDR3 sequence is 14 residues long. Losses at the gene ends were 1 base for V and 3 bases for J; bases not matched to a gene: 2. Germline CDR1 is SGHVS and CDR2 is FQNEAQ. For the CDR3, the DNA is TGTGCCAGCAGCTTAGGACAGGGGTACTACGAGCAGTACTTC. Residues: CASSLGQGYYEQYF.

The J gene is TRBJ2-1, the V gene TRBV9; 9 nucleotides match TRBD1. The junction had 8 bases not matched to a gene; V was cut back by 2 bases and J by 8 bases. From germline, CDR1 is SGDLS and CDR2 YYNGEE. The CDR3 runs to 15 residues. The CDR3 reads CASSVRTGVRDEQFF. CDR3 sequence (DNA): TGTGCCAGCAGCGTGCGGACAGGGGTTAGGGATGAGCAGTTCTTC.

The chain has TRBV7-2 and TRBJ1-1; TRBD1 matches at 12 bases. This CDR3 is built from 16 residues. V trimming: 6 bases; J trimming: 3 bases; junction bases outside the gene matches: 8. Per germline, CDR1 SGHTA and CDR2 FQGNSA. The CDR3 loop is CASRDPGQGAYTEAFF. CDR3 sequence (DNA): TGTGCCAGCAGGGACCCGGGACAGGGGGCTTACACTGAAGCTTTCTTT.

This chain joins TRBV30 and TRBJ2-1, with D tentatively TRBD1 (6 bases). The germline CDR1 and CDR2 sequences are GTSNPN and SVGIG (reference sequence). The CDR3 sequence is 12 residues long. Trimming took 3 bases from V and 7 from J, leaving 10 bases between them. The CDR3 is CAWRQGRNEQFF. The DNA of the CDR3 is TGTGCCTGGAGACAGGGTAGGAATGAGCAGTTCTTC. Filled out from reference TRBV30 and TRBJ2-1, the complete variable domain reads SQTIHQWPATLVQPVGSPLSLECTVEGTSNPNLYWYRQAAGRGLQLLFYSVGIGQISSEVPQNLSASRPQDRQFILSSKKLLLSDSGFYLCAWRQGRNEQFFGPGTRLTVL.

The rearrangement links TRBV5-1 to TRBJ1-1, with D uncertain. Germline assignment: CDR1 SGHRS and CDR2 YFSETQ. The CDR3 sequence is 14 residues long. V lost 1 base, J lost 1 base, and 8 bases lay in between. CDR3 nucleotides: TGCGCCAGCAGCTTGCGTCCGTCGAACACTGAAGCTTTCTTT. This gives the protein CASSLRPSNTEAFF.

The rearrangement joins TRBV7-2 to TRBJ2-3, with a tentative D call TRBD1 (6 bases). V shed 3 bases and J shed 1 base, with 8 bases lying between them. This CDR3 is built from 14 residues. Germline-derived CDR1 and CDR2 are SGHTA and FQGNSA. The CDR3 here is CASSFRGRTDTQYF. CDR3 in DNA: TGTGCCAGCAGCTTCAGGGGCCGCACAGATACGCAGTATTTT.

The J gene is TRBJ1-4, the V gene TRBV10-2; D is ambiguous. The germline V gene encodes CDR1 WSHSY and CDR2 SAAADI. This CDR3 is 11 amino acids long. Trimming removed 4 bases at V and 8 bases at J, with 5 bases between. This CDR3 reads CASSATEKLFF. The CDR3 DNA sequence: TGCGCCAGCAGTGCGACAGAAAAACTGTTTTTT.

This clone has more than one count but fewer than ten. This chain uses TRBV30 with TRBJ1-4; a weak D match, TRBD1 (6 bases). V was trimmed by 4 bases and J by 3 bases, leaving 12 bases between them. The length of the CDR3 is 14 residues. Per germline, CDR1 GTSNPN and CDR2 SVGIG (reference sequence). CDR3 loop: CAWNPRGSNEKLFF. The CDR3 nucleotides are TGTGCCTGGAACCCCAGGGGATCTAATGAAAAACTGTTTTTT.

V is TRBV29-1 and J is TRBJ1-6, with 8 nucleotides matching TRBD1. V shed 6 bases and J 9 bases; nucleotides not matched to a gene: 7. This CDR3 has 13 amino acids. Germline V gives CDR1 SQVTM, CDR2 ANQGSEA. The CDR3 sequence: CSVQTGGSSPLHF. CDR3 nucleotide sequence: TGCAGCGTACAAACAGGGGGGAGTTCACCCCTCCACTTT.

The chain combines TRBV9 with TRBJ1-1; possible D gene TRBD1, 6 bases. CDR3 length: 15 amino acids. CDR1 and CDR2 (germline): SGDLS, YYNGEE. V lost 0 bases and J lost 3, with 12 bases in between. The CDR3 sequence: CASSVDQGRYTEAFF. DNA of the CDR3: TGTGCCAGCAGCGTAGATCAGGGGCGGTACACTGAAGCTTTCTTT.